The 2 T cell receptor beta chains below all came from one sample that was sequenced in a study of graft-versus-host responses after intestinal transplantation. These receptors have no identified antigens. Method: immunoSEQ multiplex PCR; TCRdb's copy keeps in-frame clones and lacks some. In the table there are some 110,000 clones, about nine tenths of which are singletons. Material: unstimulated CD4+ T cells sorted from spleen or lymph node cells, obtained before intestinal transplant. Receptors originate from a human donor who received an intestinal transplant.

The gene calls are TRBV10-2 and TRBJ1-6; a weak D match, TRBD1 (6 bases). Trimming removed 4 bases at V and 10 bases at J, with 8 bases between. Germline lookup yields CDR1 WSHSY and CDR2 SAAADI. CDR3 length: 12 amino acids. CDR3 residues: CASSVQGSPLHF. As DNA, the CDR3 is TGCGCCAGCAGTGTACAGGGCTCACCCCTCCACTTT.

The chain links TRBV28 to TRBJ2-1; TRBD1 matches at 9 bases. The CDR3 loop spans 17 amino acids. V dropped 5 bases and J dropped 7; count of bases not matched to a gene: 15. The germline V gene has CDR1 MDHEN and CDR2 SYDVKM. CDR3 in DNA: TGTGCCAGCAGTCTCCCCCGGACAGGGGTTGTGGGAAATGAGCAGTTCTTC. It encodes CASSLPRTGVVGNEQFF.